A selection of T cell receptor beta chains follows, all from one sample in a study of T-cell memory formation after mild COVID-19. TCRdb fed the 5' RACE reads into MiXCR, producing one record per CDR3 protein. The profile shows hundreds of thousands of distinct CDR3 sequences, 24% of them singletons. The material sequenced was PBMCs or a T cell subset sorted from them (not recorded which). The receptor source for this set is an adult woman who had mild COVID-19 (a few samples of this study predate the infection). Cell type and time point are not known. The CDR3 runs from the conserved cysteine through the conserved F or W. Fields, in order: V gene, J gene, clone size, D gene, CDR3 protein, CDR3 DNA. D genes are given only for firm matches. Expanded clones are given a class, and other clones once, few, many or no size at all.

TRBV10-3	TRBJ2-1	NA	TRBD2	CAISSGGPEQFF	TGTGCCATCAGTAGCGGGGGGCCTGAGCAGTTCTTC
TRBV20-1	TRBJ1-5	few	NA	CSARTPGLNQPQHF	TGCAGTGCTAGAACGCCCGGCCTCAATCAGCCCCAGCATTTT
TRBV20-1	TRBJ2-7	few	NA	CSASLEAYEQYF	TGCAGTGCTAGCCTAGAAGCCTACGAGCAGTACTTC
TRBV24-1	TRBJ2-7	NA	TRBD2	CATSDPTSGTYEQYF	TGTGCCACCAGTGATCCCACTAGCGGGACCTACGAGCAGTACTTC
TRBV27	TRBJ1-1	few	TRBD1	CAAGGLTEAFF	TGTGCCGCAGGGGGCCTCACTGAAGCTTTCTTT
TRBV12-3/TRBV12-4	TRBJ2-1	NA	NA	CASKGSGYNEQFF	TGTGCCAGCAAAGGTAGCGGTTACAATGAGCAGTTCTTC
TRBV6-1	TRBJ2-7	NA	TRBD1	CASSEINRDRGDF	TGTGCCAGCAGTGAGATAAACCGGGACAGGGGAGACTTC
TRBV5-1	TRBJ1-4	NA	NA	CASSLTGTQNEKLFF	TGCGCCAGCAGCTTGACCGGGACTCAGAATGAAAAACTGTTTTTT
TRBV6-1	TRBJ2-3	few	TRBD2	CASSEAGGKYTQYF	TGTGCCAGCAGTGAAGCGGGGGGGAAGTATACGCAGTATTTT
TRBV12-3/TRBV12-4	TRBJ1-1	few	NA	CASSQQGTEAFF	TGTGCCAGCAGTCAGCAGGGCACTGAAGCTTTCTTT